This entry concerns a single TCR beta chain. Its antigen is not known. Other DNA sequences in this specimen translate into the identical CDR3. The data are from a study of shared clonotypes between healthy human individuals. Study information: Plates per donor: three CD4 naive, three CD4 memory, two CD8 naive, one CD8 memory.

This table comes from immunoSEQ multiplex PCR, and its TCRdb copy is limited to in-frame clones, with some not included. The sample records millions of clones, 85% to 95% being singletons. The CDR3 covers 12 residues. V trimming: 6 bases; J trimming: 8 bases; junction bases outside the gene matches: 5. The germline V gene encodes CDR1 MNHEY and CDR2 SVGAGI. Study findings and constraints: Relative to clonotypes present in all four donors, those not shared had lower generation probabilities.

Among the donors, all were Caucasian adults who lived in Nashville, Tennessee. Splitting the CD4+ cells yielded a CD45RA+ naive subset and a CD45RA-negative memory subset. The sample comprised naive CD4+ T cells sorted from blood. The subset here: CD45RA+ positively selected. This receptor was taken from a man aged 18-30 years in good health. The rearrangement joins TRBV6-5 to TRBJ1-2, with 8 bases that match TRBD1. CDR3: CASRGTGEGYTF. The CDR3 DNA sequence: TGTGCCAGCAGGGGGACAGGCGAAGGCTACACCTTC.